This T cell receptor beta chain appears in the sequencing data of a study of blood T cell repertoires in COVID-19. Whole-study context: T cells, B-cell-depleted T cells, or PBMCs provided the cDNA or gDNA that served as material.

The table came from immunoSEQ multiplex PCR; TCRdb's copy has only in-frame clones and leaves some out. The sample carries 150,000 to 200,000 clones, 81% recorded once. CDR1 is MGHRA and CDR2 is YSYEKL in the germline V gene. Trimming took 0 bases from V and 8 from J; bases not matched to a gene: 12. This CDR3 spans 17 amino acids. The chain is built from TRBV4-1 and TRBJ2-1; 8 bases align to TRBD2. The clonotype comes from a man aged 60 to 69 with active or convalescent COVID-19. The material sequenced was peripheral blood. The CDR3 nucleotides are TGCGCCAGCAGCCAAGAATTTAGGACTAGCTTTTGGGATGAGCAGTTCTTC. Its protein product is CASSQEFRTSFWDEQFF.